The rows below give T cell receptor beta chains drawn from one sample of a study of blood T cell repertoires in COVID-19. TCRdb keeps only in-frame clones here, not all; method: immunoSEQ multiplex PCR. Of 98,000 or so clones in the sample, 89% were seen once. Sequenced: peripheral blood. Every receptor here comes from a man aged 55 to 70 with COVID-19, enrolled during active disease. Both conserved end residues are trimmed from each CDR3. Some rows have no size entry. The others give once, few or many, or a class for an expanded clone.

size	J	V	CDR3
NA	TRBJ1-1	TRBV4-3	ASSQERETEAF
few	TRBJ2-3	TRBV28	ASSLPNLGTAPDTQY
NA	TRBJ1-2	TRBV24-1	ATSAASYGYT
NA	TRBJ2-2	TRBV10-3	AISESGRGHTGELF
NA	TRBJ2-2	TRBV5-1	ASSPTGGPRTGELF
NA	TRBJ2-1	TRBV25-1	ASSGQGNSYNEQF
NA	TRBJ1-1	TRBV11-3	ASSLPGKNTEAF
NA	TRBJ2-1	TRBV4-1	ASSQDRGVYNEQF
NA	TRBJ1-1	TRBV3-1/TRBV3-2	ASSTGTGGTEAF
NA	TRBJ2-7	TRBV3-1/TRBV3-2	ASSQVPGHDTYEQY
NA	TRBJ2-2	TRBV15	ATSRVRDSTGELF
NA	TRBJ2-1	TRBV7-9	ASSPTGVGARNEQF
once	TRBJ1-1	TRBV12-3/TRBV12-4	ASRLRYPGRGF
NA	TRBJ1-2	TRBV19	ASSSDSGGYT
NA	TRBJ2-2	TRBV5-1	ASSFLPGGSTGELF
NA	TRBJ1-1	TRBV12-3/TRBV12-4	ASSGDRAF
NA	TRBJ2-1	TRBV12-5	ASGLVRESSYNEQF
NA	TRBJ1-6	TRBV13	ASSIAGTYNSPLH
NA	TRBJ1-1	TRBV29-1	SVVTAQGTEAF